These 22 T cell receptor beta chains came from one sample sequenced in a study of post-analysis software for immune sequencing data. Incorporated into the TCR beta cDNA libraries were unique molecular identifiers, which served to reduce PCR and sequencing biases. TCRdb independently ran MiXCR on the PCR reads; one entry per CDR3 protein. Altogether hundreds of thousands of distinct CDR3 sequences are present, roughly 27% being singletons, with the ten largest covering about 0.5%. Points from the study as a whole: Patients had higher frequencies than controls of about five TRBV segments, including TRBV5-6, TRBV5-1 and TRBV20-1.

No antigens are known for them. The sample consisted of blood. All receptors come from a girl aged 5 to 17 with multiple sclerosis.

In nucleotides, the CDR3 is TGCAGCGTTGAACACAGGGGACGCACAGATACGCAGTATTTT. This translates into CSVEHRGRTDTQYF. The chain recombines TRBV29-1 with TRBJ2-3; TRBD1 agrees at 7 bases. Germline V lookup: CDR1 SQVTM, CDR2 ANQGSEA. Trimming removed 2 bases from V and 1 base from J; junction bases left unmatched: 3. This CDR3 comprises 14 residues.

The chain links TRBV7-2 to TRBJ2-7; TRBD2 might be the D (6 bases). The germline V gene encodes CDR1 SGHTA and CDR2 FQGNSA. The CDR3 has 15 residues. V was trimmed by 8 bases and J by 7 bases, leaving 24 bases between them. The CDR3 DNA is TGTGCCAGCGCCTACCCGGGACTCAAACGTCGGGAGCAGTACTTC. Protein product: CASAYPGLKRREQYF. Using reference TRBV7-2 and TRBJ2-7 for the parts outside the CDR3, the full variable domain is GAGVSQSPSNKVTEKGKDVELRCDPISGHTALYWYRQSLGQGLEFLIYFQGNSAPDKSGLPSDRFSAERTGGSVSTLTIQRTQQEDSAVYLCASAYPGLKRREQYFGPGTRLTVT.

The chain is built from TRBV10-3 and TRBJ2-3, with TRBD2 identical over 8 bases. V lost 4 bases and J lost 4; bases outside the gene matches: 4. This CDR3 region has 14 residues. Germline CDR1 and CDR2: ENHRY and SYGVKD. This chain's CDR3 is CAISGIAGSDTQYF. CDR3 in DNA: TGTGCCATCAGTGGAATAGCGGGGTCAGATACGCAGTATTTT.

This chain connects TRBV7-8 to TRBJ2-7, with D hard to call. CDR3 size: 14 residues. Germline CDR1 and CDR2: SGHVS and FQNEAQ. The germline V and J ends were trimmed by 0 bases and 10 bases, with 16 bases remaining between them. The CDR3 here is CASSLAGFQDTQYF. CDR3 in DNA: TGTGCCAGCAGCTTAGCGGGATTCCAAGACACCCAGTACTTC.

The chain couples TRBV12-3 or TRBV12-4 to TRBJ2-5; D is possibly TRBD1 (5 bases). The CDR3 is made up of 16 amino acids. Trimming pared 2 bases from V and 1 base from J, leaving 14 bases between. This CDR3 reads CASSLMVSRAQETQYF. DNA of the CDR3: TGTGCCAGCAGTTTAATGGTTAGCAGGGCCCAAGAGACCCAGTACTTC.

A few counts support this clonotype. The gene calls are TRBV7-9 and TRBJ2-4; 7 bases fit TRBD2. The J call may be in error: the DNA end matches TRBJ2-7 better. The CDR3 extends over 14 amino acids. The germline gives CDR1 SEHNR, CDR2 FQNEAQ (reference sequence). The CDR3 sequence is CASSPGLEVDEQYF. CDR3 sequence (DNA): TGTGCCAGCAGCCCCGGACTAGAAGTCGACGAGCAGTACTTC.

This clonotype showed up many times. The chain carries TRBV28 and TRBJ2-7, with 10 bases identical to TRBD2. The trim removed 4 bases at V and 5 bases at J, leaving 8 bases unmatched. The CDR3 sequence is 15 residues long. Germline V CDR1 and CDR2: MDHEN, SYDVKM. The chain's CDR3 is CASSSSSGSVNEQYF. CDR3 bases: TGTGCCAGCAGTTCCTCTAGCGGGAGTGTCAACGAGCAGTACTTC. Drawing the rest from reference TRBV28 and TRBJ2-7, the complete variable domain is DVKVTQSSRYLVKRTGEKVFLECVQDMDHENMFWYRQDPGLGLRLIYFSYDVKMKEKGDIPEGYSVSREKKERFSLILESASTNQTSMYLCASSSSSGSVNEQYFGPGTRLTVT.

The table lists this clonotype with a count of one. The chain has TRBV7-2 and TRBJ2-5, with D perhaps matching TRBD2 (5 bases). In germline, CDR1 is SGHTA, CDR2 FQGNSA. This CDR3 region has 14 residues. The V gene lost 1 base and the J gene lost 2 bases, with 8 bases spanning the gap. The CDR3 DNA is TGTGCCAGCAGCTTAGGAGCGGAGCAAGAGACCCAGTACTTC. Translated: CASSLGAEQETQYF. Combining the CDR3 with reference TRBV7-2 and TRBJ2-5 gives the whole variable domain GAGVSQSPSNKVTEKGKDVELRCDPISGHTALYWYRQSLGQGLEFLIYFQGNSAPDKSGLPSDRFSAERTGGSVSTLTIQRTQQEDSAVYLCASSLGAEQETQYFGPGTRLLVL.

The chain employs TRBV5-1 and TRBJ2-1; 14 bases match TRBD2. CDR3 length: 17 residues. Per germline, CDR1 SGHRS and CDR2 YFSETQ. V dropped 3 bases and J dropped 4; count of bases not matched to a gene: 6. In DNA form, the CDR3 reads TGCGCCAGCAGCTCCGGGACTAGCGGGAGTAAGTACAATGAGCAGTTCTTC. This codes for CASSSGTSGSKYNEQFF.

The chain is built from TRBV12-3 or TRBV12-4 and TRBJ1-4; D uncertain. Trimming shortened V by 1 base and J by 9 bases, and 9 bases separated the two germline ends. This CDR3 has 13 residues. The CDR3 coding sequence is TGTGCCAGCAGTTTAGACGGGCGGAAAAAACTGTTTTTT. Its translation is CASSLDGRKKLFF.

In its sample, this clonotype was seen a few times. The chain carries TRBV27 and TRBJ2-5; maybe TRBD2 (5 bases). Germline V CDR1 and CDR2: MNHEY, SMNVEV (reference sequence). The CDR3 totals 13 residues. Between the trimmed V and J ends, which lost 8 bases and 7 bases, there was a span of 17 bases. CDR3 sequence reads: CASRLSYGGTQYF. CDR3 nucleotide sequence: TGTGCCAGCCGGCTTTCCTATGGAGGGACCCAGTACTTC.

The V gene is TRBV20-1, the J gene TRBJ2-1, with D unclear. CDR1 is DFQATT and CDR2 is SNEGSKA in the germline V gene (reference sequence). V shed 3 bases and J shed 5 bases, with 14 bases lying between them. This CDR3 has 14 amino acids. This CDR3 is CSARGILYNNEQFF. The CDR3 nucleotides read TGCAGTGCTAGGGGCATACTTTATAACAATGAGCAGTTCTTC.

The chain recombines TRBV6-5 with TRBJ2-1; D is undetermined. CDR1 and CDR2 from the germline V gene are MNHEY and SVGAGI. Trimming stripped 2 bases from V and 0 bases from J, with 8 bases between. This CDR3 is built from 15 residues. CDR3 residues: CASSYGESSYNEQFF. CDR3 bases: TGTGCCAGCAGTTACGGGGAAAGCTCCTACAATGAGCAGTTCTTC.

In regard to this clonotype: One junction end does not reproduce the germline sequence, and a read error may be involved. The chain couples TRBV24-1 to TRBJ2-5; no clear D gene. Germline CDR1 is KGHDR and CDR2 is SFDVKD. This CDR3 region has 13 residues. The CDR3 protein is CDTSVSAQGTQYF. Written as DNA, the CDR3 is TGTGACACCAGTGTGTCGGCCCAAGGTACCCAGTACTTC.

This clonotype was seen a few times. The rearrangement uses TRBV2 and TRBJ2-1, with D maybe TRBD2 (6 bases). With 3 bases removed from V and 3 bases from J, the gap between germline ends came to 18 bases. The germline CDR1 and CDR2 sequences are SNHLY and FYNNEI. The CDR3 spans 17 residues. The CDR3 DNA follows: TGTGCCAGCAGTGATAGGCTGGGGGGAATCCGCTACAATGAGCAGTTCTTC. It specifies CASSDRLGGIRYNEQFF.

This chain links TRBV20-1 with TRBJ2-4, with D possibly being TRBD2 (5 bases). V lost 5 bases and J lost 3, with 17 bases in between. The CDR3 runs 15 residues. Germline CDR1 is DFQATT and CDR2 is SNEGSKA (reference sequence). The CDR3 region has the DNA TGCAGTGCTGTCCCCGGGGTCGTCGGCAAAAACATTCAGTACTTC. Encoded protein: CSAVPGVVGKNIQYF.

The genes are TRBV20-1 and TRBJ2-3; D remains unclear. The CDR3 consists of 15 residues. CDR1 and CDR2 from the germline V gene are DFQATT and SNEGSKA (reference sequence). Trimming took 6 bases from V and 0 from J, leaving 16 bases between them. The chain's CDR3 is CSATSQAGSTDTQYF. The DNA for the CDR3 is TGCAGTGCCACTTCTCAAGCTGGAAGCACAGATACGCAGTATTTT.

V usage is TRBV27 and J usage is TRBJ2-4; 9 nucleotides line up with TRBD1. The CDR3 loop spans 17 amino acids. J was trimmed by 13 bases and V by 3 bases; bases with no gene match: 19. Germline V gene data show CDR1 as MNHEY and CDR2 as SMNVEV (reference sequence). The CDR3 sequence: CASSFQRIDRGTSEQYF. CDR3 nucleotide sequence: TGTGCCAGCAGTTTCCAGAGGATAGACAGGGGGACGTCGGAGCAGTACTTC.

The J gene is TRBJ1-1, the V gene TRBV29-1, with D hard to call. V was cut by 6 bases and J by 0 bases, with 14 bases left in between. The CDR3 sequence is 14 residues long. Germline-derived CDR1 and CDR2 are SQVTM and ANQGSEA. Here the CDR3 DNA reads TGCAGCGTCCGAAGAGGGTTCATGAACACTGAAGCTTTCTTT. Protein product: CSVRRGFMNTEAFF. Full variable domain (rest looked up from reference TRBV29-1 and TRBJ1-1): SAVISQKPSRDICQRGTSLTIQCQVDSQVTMMFWYRQQPGQSLTLIATANQGSEATYESGFVIDKFPISRPNLTFSTLTVSNMSPEDSSIYLCSVRRGFMNTEAFFGQGTRLTVV.

CDR3 coding DNA: TGTGCCAGCAGTTATCGGCCGGCAGGGACTGAAGCTTTCTTT. Its translation is CASSYRPAGTEAFF. V usage is TRBV6-6 and J usage is TRBJ1-1, with D possibly being TRBD1 (5 bases). The V end lost 3 bases, the J end lost 5 bases, and 13 bases lay between the germline ends. Germline lookup yields CDR1 MNHNY and CDR2 SVGAGI (reference sequence). The CDR3 has 14 amino acids.

In its sample, this clonotype was seen a few times. V is TRBV28 and J is TRBJ1-2; the D is unclear. From germline, CDR1 is MDHEN and CDR2 SYDVKM. The CDR3 has 13 residues. The V end was cut by 8 bases, the J end by 4 bases, with 14 bases between. For the CDR3, the DNA is TGTGCCAGCCTCCCCCCTCGCGGCTATGGCTACACCTTC. Residues: CASLPPRGYGYTF.

A remark on this clonotype: One end of the junction is discordant with germline, which a read error may explain. The chain joins TRBV2 to TRBJ2-3; tentatively, D is TRBD1 or TRBD2 (5 bases each). CDR1 SNHLY and CDR2 FYNNEI come from the germline V gene. The CDR3 loop spans 14 amino acids. CDR3 bases: TGTGCCAGCCTCGGTAGCGTTATCACAGGTACGCAGTATTTT. It codes for CASLGSVITGTQYF.